The following is a T cell receptor (beta chain) sequence with its context. The antigen remains undetermined. The entry originates in a study of T cell responses to AZD1222 COVID-19 vaccine. Whole-study findings and limits: Across spike, vaccine-associated CD4 TCRs were found, dominant at 160-218 and 743-854. Among AZD1222 vaccinees, only 6 or 7 were seropositive at baseline.

Only in-frame clones appear in the TCRdb table, and some are missing; sequencing was by immunoSEQ multiplex PCR. Among 92,000 or so clones listed, roughly 90% were seen once. Sequenced here: peripheral blood, sampled on day 0 of AZD1222 vaccination. This TCR derives from an adult in good health.

The DNA of the CDR3 is TGTGCCAGCAGTTGGACGGATCGGGGGGCCCAGCATTTT. Protein: CASSWTDRGAQHF. This sequence joins TRBV2 and TRBJ1-5, with D perhaps TRBD1 (5 bases). CDR3 length: 13 amino acids. V was trimmed by 5 bases and J by 11 bases, leaving 16 bases between them. Germline CDR1 reads SNHLY; CDR2 reads FYNNEI.